These T cell receptor beta chains were read from a single sample in a study of T cells after yellow fever vaccination. TCRdb recomputed calls from the 5' RACE reads with MiXCR, one row per CDR3 protein. This table has about 300,000 distinct CDR3 sequences, approximately 8% appearing once. Sequencing used CD4+ T cells sorted from PBMCs, obtained 5 days after the yellow fever booster vaccination. All receptors come from a man younger than 30 who received the YFV17D yellow fever vaccine. The CDR3 runs from the conserved cysteine through the conserved F or W. A D gene is named only where the DNA matches it firmly. Size values are once, few and many counts, or a class for expanded clones, and some rows have none.

size,V,D,J,DNA,CDR3
NA,TRBV12-3/TRBV12-4,NA,TRBJ2-1,TGTGCCAGCAGGTTACAGGGAGAGCAGTTCTTC,CASRLQGEQFF
NA,TRBV3-1,NA,TRBJ2-5,TGTGCCAGCAGCCCTGGACTTAAAGAGACCCAGTACTTC,CASSPGLKETQYF
few,TRBV28,NA,TRBJ2-5,TGTGCCAGCAGACCCCATACTAGTAACGGCGAGACCCAGTACTTC,CASRPHTSNGETQYF
NA,TRBV19,NA,TRBJ1-5,TGTGCCAGTAGTAAACAGCTCAATCAGCCCCAGCATTTT,CASSKQLNQPQHF
few,TRBV4-2,TRBD2,TRBJ2-3,TGTGCCAGCAGCCACGCCGGGACTAGCGGGGGGATCACAGATACGCAGTATTTT,CASSHAGTSGGITDTQYF
few,TRBV5-1,NA,TRBJ1-1,TGCGCCAGCAGCTTGGGATCAGGGGAGACTGAAGCTTTCTTT,CASSLGSGETEAFF
NA,TRBV7-9,NA,TRBJ2-1,TGTGCCAGCAGCTCCCAGGGTGAGCAGTTCTTC,CASSSQGEQFF
few,TRBV5-1,NA,TRBJ2-3,TGCGCCAGCAGCCCCAGCCCTGGAGATACGCAGTATTTT,CASSPSPGDTQYF
few,TRBV11-2,NA,TRBJ1-3,TGTGCCAGCAGCCGGTTCGACAGCGCAGCTGGAAACACCATATATTTT,CASSRFDSAAGNTIYF
many,TRBV28,NA,TRBJ1-4,TGTGCCAGCAGTCTCTCACGGCAGCGTGGACTGTTTTTT,CASSLSRQRGLFF
many,TRBV5-1,NA,TRBJ1-5,TGCGCCAGCAGCCTGGGCCTCAGCAATCAGCCCCAGCATTTT,CASSLGLSNQPQHF
NA,TRBV2,NA,TRBJ1-6,TGTGCCAGCAGCAGGGGTGGGGATTCACCCCTCCACTTT,CASSRGGDSPLHF
few,TRBV20-1,NA,TRBJ1-1,TGCAGTGCCAGAGGGGATTTGAACACTGAAGCTTTCTTT,CSARGDLNTEAFF
NA,TRBV2,NA,TRBJ1-5,TGTGCCAGCAGTGCCCGACTCCGCAATCAGCCCCAGCATTTT,CASSARLRNQPQHF
many,TRBV10-3,NA,TRBJ2-3,TGTGCCATCAGTGAGATTCCGGCAGACCATAGCACAGATACGCAGTATTTT,CAISEIPADHSTDTQYF
many,TRBV20-1,TRBD1,TRBJ2-4,TGCAGTGCAAGGGGGCTTAGATGGGACATTCAGTACTTC,CSARGLRWDIQYF
NA,TRBV7-9,TRBD1,TRBJ2-6,TGTGCCAGCAGCATAACCCCGGACAGGGGTTTGACTGGGGCCAACGTCCTGACTTTC,CASSITPDRGLTGANVLTF